This section outlines one T cell receptor (beta chain) sequence together with its context. Its antigen remains unknown. Clones were sequenced by immunoSEQ multiplex PCR, and TCRdb holds only the in-frame ones, with some missing. The repertoire holds roughly 70,000 clones, with approximately 82% as singletons. The record originates from a study of OX40 agonist ivuxolimab in advanced cancers. Looking at the study overall: The patients received agonistic anti-OX40 (CD134) antibody ivuxolimab. Patients assigned to dose escalation were diagnosed with hepatocellular carcinoma, melanoma, renal cell or head and neck cancer.

Whole-study findings and limits: With doses of 0.1 to 3.0 mg/kg, CD4+ and CD8+ blood T cells had undergone clonal expansion by week 6.

The CDR3 has 12 amino acids. Germline assignment: CDR1 SGHRS and CDR2 YFSETQ. Trimming left V 0 bases short and J 11 bases short, with 11 bases between. The sequence came from an adult with an advanced solid tumor such as melanoma, head and neck, liver or kidney cancer. The gene calls are TRBV5-1 and TRBJ2-5; D possibly uses TRBD1 or TRBD2 (5 bases each). This specimen consisted of CD4+ or CD8+ T cells sorted from blood, obtained in a trial of the OX40 agonist ivuxolimab. This CDR3 is CASSLGGVEQYF. The DNA of the CDR3 is TGCGCCAGCAGCTTGGGAGGGGTGGAGCAGTACTTC.